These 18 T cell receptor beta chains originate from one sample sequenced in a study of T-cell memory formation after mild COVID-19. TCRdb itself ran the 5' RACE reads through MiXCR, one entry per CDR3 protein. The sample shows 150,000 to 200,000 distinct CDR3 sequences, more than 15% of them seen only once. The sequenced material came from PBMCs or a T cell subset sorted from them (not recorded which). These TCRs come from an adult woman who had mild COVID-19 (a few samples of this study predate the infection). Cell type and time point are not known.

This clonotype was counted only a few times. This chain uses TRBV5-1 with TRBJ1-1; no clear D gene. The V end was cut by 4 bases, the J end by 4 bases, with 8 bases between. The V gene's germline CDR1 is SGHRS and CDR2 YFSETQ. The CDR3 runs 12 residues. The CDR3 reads CASSPLGTEAFF. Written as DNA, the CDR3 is TGCGCCAGCAGCCCGTTGGGCACTGAAGCTTTCTTT.

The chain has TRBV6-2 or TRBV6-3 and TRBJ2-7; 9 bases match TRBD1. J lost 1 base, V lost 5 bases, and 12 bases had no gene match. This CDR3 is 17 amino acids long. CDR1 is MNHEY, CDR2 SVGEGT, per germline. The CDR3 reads CASSPDRRGQGSYEQYF. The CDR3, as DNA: TGTGCCAGCAGTCCCGACCGCCGGGGACAGGGTTCCTACGAGCAGTACTTC.

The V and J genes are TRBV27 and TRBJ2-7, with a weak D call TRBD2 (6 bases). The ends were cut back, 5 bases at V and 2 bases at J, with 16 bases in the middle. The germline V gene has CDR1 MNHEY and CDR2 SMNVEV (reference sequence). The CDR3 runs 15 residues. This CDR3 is CASSPSGDPTYEQYF. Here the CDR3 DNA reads TGTGCCAGCAGTCCCTCGGGGGATCCGACCTACGAGCAGTACTTC.

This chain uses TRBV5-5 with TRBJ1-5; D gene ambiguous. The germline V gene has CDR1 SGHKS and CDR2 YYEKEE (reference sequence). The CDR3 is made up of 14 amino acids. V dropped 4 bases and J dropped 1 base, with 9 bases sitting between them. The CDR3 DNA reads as TGTGCCAGCAGCCACGTCCAGAGCAATCAGCCCCAGCATTTT. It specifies CASSHVQSNQPQHF.

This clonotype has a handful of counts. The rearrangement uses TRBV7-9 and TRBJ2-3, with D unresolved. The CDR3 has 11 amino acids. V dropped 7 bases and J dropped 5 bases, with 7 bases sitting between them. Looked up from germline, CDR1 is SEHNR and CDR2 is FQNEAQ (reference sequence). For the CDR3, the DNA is TGTGCCAGCACCGGGCAAGATACGCAGTATTTT. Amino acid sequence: CASTGQDTQYF.

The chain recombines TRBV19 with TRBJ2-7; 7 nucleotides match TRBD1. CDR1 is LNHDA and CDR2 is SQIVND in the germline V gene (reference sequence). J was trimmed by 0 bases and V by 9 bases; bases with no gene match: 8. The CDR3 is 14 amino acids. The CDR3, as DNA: TGTGCCAGCAGACGGGACAGCAGCTCCTACGAGCAGTACTTC. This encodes CASRRDSSSYEQYF.

The CDR3: CASSLSSGRNQPQHF. CDR3 nucleotide sequence: TGTGCCAGCAGCTTATCCTCTGGGCGCAATCAGCCCCAGCATTTT. This chain connects TRBV11-2 to TRBJ1-5, with no clear D. The CDR3 is 15 residues long. V was trimmed by 2 bases and J by 2 bases, leaving 10 bases between them. The germline gives CDR1 SGHAT, CDR2 FQNNGV.

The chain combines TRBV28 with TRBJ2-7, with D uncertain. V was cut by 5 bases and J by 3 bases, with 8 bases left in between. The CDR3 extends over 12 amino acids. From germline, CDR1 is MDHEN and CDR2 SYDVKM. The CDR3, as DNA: TGTGCCAGCAGTCTGAGAAGCTACGAGCAGTACTTC. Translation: CASSLRSYEQYF.

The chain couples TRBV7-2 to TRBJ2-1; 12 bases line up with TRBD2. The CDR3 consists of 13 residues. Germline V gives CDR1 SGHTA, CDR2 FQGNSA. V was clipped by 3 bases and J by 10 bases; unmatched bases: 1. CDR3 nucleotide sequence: TGTGCCAGCAGCTTCGGACTAGCGGGAGAGCAGTTCTTC. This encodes CASSFGLAGEQFF.

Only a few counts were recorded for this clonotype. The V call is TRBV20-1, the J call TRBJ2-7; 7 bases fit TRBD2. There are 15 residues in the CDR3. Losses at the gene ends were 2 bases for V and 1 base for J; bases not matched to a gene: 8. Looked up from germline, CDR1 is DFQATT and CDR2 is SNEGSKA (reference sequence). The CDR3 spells CSARRGASGSYEQYF. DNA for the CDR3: TGCAGTGCTAGACGGGGAGCTAGCGGATCCTACGAGCAGTACTTC.

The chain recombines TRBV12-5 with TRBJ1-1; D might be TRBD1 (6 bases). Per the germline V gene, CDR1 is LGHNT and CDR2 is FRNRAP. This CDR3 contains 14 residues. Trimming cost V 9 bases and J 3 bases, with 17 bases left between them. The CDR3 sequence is CARTGPPGHTEAFF. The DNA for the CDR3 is TGTGCTAGAACAGGGCCCCCTGGGCACACTGAAGCTTTCTTT. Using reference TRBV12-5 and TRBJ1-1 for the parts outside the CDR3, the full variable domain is DARVTQTPRHKVTEMGQEVTMRCQPILGHNTVFWYRQTMMQGLELLAYFRNRAPLDDSGMPKDRFSAEMPDATLATLKIQPSEPRDSAVYFCARTGPPGHTEAFFGQGTRLTVV.

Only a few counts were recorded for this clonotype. The chain's CDR3 is CASSRTGGGYTF. CDR3 sequence (DNA): TGTGCCAGCAGCAGGACAGGGGGTGGCTACACCTTC. V usage is TRBV5-6 and J usage is TRBJ1-2; 10 bases fit TRBD1. Trimming at V came to 4 bases and at J to 7 bases, leaving 1 base not matched to a gene. This CDR3 has 12 amino acids. Germline assignment: CDR1 SGHDT and CDR2 YYEEEE.

The chain's CDR3 is CASSWTGNYGYTF. Written as DNA, the CDR3 is TGTGCCAGCAGTTGGACAGGGAACTATGGCTACACCTTC. The chain joins TRBV12-3 or TRBV12-4 to TRBJ1-2; 8 bases agree with TRBD1. V was clipped by 4 bases and J by 2 bases; unmatched bases: 0. The CDR3 has 13 residues.

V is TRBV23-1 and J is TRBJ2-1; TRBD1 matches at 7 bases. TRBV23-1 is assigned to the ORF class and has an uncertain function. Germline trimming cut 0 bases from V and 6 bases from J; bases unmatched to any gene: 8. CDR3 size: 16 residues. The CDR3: CASSQSETGSCNEQFF. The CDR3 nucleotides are TGCGCCAGCAGTCAATCCGAGACAGGGTCTTGCAATGAGCAGTTCTTC.

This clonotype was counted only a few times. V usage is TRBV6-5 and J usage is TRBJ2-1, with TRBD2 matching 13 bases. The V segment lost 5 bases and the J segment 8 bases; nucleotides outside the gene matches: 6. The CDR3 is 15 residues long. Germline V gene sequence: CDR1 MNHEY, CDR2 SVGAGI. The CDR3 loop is CASSAPGLAGYEQFF. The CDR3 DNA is TGTGCCAGCAGTGCCCCGGGACTAGCGGGATATGAGCAGTTCTTC.

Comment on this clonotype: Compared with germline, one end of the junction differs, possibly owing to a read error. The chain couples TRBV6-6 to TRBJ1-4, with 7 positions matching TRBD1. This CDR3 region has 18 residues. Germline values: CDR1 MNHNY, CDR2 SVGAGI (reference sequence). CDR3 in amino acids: CASSHSLQGTATNEKLFF. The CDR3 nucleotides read TGTGCCAGCAGTCACTCCCTACAGGGGACAGCAACTAATGAAAAACTGTTTTTT.

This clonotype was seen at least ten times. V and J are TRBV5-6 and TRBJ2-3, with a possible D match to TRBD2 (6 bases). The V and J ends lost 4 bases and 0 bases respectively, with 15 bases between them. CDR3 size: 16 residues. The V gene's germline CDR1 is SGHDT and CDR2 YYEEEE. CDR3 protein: CASSLGRETSTDTQYF. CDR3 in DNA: TGTGCCAGCAGCCTGGGACGGGAGACTAGCACAGATACGCAGTATTTT.

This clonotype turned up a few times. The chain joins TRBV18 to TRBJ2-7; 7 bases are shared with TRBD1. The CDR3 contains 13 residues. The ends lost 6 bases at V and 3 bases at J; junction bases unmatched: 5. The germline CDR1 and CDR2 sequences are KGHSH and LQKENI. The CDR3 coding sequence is TGTGCCAGCTCGGACCGACAGGGCTACGAGCAGTACTTC. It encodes CASSDRQGYEQYF.